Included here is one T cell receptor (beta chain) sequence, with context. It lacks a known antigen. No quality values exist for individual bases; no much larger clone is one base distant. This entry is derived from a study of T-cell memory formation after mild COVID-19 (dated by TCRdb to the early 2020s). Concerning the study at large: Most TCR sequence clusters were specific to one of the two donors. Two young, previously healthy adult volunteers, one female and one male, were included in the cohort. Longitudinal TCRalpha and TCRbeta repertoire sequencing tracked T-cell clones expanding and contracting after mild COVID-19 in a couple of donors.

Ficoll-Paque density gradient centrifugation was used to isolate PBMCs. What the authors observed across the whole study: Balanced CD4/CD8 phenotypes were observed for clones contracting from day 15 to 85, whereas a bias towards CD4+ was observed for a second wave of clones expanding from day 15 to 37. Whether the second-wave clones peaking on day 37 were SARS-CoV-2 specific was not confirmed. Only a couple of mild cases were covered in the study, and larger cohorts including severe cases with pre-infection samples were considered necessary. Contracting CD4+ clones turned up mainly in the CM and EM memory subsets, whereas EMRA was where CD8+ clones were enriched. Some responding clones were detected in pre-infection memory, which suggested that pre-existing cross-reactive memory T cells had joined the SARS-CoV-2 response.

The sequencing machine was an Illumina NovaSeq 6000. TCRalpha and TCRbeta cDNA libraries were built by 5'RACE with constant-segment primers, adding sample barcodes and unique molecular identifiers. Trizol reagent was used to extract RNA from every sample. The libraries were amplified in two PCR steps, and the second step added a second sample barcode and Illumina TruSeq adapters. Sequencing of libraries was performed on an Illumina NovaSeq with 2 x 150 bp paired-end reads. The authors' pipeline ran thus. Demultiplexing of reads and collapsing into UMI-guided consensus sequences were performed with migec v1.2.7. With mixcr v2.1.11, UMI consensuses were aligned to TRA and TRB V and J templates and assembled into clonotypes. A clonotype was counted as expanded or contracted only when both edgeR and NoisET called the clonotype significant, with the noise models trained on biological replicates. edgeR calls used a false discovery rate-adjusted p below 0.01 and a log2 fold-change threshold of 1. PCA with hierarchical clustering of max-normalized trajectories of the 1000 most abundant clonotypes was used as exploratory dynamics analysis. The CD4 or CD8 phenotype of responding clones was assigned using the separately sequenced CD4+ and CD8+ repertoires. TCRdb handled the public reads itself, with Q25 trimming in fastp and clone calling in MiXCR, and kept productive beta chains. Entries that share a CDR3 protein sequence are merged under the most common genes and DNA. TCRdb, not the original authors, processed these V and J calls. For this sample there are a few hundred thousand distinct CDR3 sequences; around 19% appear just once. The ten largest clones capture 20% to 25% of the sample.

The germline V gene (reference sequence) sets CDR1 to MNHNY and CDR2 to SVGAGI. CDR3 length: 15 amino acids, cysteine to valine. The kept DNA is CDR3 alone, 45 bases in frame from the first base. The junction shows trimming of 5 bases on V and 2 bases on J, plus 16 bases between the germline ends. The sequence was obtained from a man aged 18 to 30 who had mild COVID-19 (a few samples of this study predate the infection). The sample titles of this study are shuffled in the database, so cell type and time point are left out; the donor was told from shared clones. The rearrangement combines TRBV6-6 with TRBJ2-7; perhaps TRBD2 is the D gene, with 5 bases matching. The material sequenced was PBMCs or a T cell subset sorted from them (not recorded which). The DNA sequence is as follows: TGTGCCAGCAGTACCCCGGACGGAGGTACCTACGAGCAGTACGTC. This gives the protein CASSTPDGGTYEQYV.